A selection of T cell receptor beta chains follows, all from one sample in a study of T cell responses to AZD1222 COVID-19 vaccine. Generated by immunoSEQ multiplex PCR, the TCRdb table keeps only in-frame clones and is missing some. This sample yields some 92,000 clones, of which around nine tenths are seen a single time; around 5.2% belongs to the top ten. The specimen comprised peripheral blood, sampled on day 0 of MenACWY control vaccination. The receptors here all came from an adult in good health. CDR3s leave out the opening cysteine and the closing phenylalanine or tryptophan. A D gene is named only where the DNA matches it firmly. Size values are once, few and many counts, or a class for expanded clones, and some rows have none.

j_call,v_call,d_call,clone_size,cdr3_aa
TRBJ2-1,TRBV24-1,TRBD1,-,ATSDRGQGNNEQF
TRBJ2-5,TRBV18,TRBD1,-,ASSLWDRGLEETQY
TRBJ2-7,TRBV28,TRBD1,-,ASRHRQGKGLGPKNYEQY
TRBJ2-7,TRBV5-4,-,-,ASSLDSGYSYEQY
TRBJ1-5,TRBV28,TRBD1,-,ASSFWQGAGSNQPQH
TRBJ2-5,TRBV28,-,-,ASRRSGGSGGFQETQY
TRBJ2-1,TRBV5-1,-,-,ASCPYQTGLPSDEQF
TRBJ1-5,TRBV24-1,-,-,ATSDREIYQPQH
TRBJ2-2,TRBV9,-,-,ASSFWTENTGELF
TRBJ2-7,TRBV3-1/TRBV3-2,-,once,ASSQAPGQTYEQY
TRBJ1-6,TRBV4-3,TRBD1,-,ASSHGQGASSPLH
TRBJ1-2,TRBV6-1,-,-,ASSEDRVGYT
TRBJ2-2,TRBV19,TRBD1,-,ASSLGTANTGELF
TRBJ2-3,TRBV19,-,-,ASSIAQLTDTQY
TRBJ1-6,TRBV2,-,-,ASRAGDGRNSPLH
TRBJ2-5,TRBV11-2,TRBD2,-,ASQGVAGVETQY
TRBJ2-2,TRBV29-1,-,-,SVETRSGELF
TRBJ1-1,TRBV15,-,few,ASSNGKGTLNTEAF
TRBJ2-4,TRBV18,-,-,ASSKDSKNIQY
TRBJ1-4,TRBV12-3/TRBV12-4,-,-,ASRRTNEKLF
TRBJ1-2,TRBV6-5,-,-,ATSSNNYGYT
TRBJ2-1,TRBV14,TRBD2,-,ASSQDLLAGVSTEQF
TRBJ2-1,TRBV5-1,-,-,ASSVSRQDYEQF
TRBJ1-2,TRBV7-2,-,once,ASSIGQTTSYGYT
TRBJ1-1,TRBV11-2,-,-,ASSLDQRWTSTEAF
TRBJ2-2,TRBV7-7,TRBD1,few,ASSQQGANTGELF
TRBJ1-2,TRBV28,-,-,ASKRGQPNYGYT
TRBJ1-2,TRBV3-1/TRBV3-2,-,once,ASSQDPTRGAAYGYT
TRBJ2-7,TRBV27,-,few,ATSPGGFEQY
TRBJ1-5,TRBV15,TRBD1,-,ATSRDGTVSQPQH
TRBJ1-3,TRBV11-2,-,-,ASSPGAEPGNTIY
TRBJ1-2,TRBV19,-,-,ASSMPDRIGGYT
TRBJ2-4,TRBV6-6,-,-,ASSYAGAKNIQY
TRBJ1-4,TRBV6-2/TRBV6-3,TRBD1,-,ASSYWRQGDEKLF
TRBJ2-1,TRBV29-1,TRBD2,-,SVEAMWLISGRLGNEQF
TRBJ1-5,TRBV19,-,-,ASSDLSQGISNQPQH
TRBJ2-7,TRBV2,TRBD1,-,ASSAGTAYEQY
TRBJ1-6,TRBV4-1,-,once,ASSQDGQGSYNSPLH
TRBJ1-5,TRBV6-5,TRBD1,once,ASSLQGAVGQPQH
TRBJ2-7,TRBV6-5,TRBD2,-,ASVAGRGSYEQY
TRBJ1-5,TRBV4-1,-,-,ASSPDTNSNQPQH
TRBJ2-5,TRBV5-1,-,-,ASSLVWGAGETQY
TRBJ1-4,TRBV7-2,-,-,ASSRAFNEKLF
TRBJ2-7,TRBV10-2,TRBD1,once,ASRPGQGLTYEQY
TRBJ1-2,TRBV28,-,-,ASSLGQDPGGYT
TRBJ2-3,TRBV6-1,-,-,ASSEGGPDTQY
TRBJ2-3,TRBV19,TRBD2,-,ASSIDAAGATDTQY
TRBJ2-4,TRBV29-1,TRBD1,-,SVGRGLNIQY